Listed below are T cell receptor beta chains from one sample, sequenced in a study of cytomegalovirus exposure and HLA in healthy donors. Sequencing used immunoSEQ multiplex PCR; TCRdb keeps in-frame clones, though not all of them. The table lists 130,000 or so clones, more than 60% of them singletons. Sequenced input: PBMCs. These receptor sequences come from a female donor in good health and CMV-seronegative. Each CDR3 is given with its conserved first and last residue. D genes are given only for firm matches. Where a row states a size, it is once, few, many or the class of an expanded clone; other rows omit it.

TRBV28	NA	NA	TRBJ1-6	CASSGADRTGNSPLHF	TGTGCCAGCAGTGGGGCCGATCGCACAGGGAATTCACCCCTCCACTTT
TRBV28	TRBD2	NA	TRBJ2-7	CASSYPGTSLYEQYF	TGTGCCAGCAGTTACCCCGGGACTAGCCTGTACGAGCAGTACTTC
TRBV5-1	NA	NA	TRBJ1-4	CASSAETNEKLFF	TGCGCCAGCAGCGCGGAAACTAATGAAAAACTGTTTTTT
TRBV19	NA	few	TRBJ1-4	CASSLGERMMMELFF	TGTGCCAGTAGCCTCGGGGAGCGGATGATGATGGAACTGTTTTTT
TRBV20-1	NA	NA	TRBJ1-2	CSVPGSYGYTF	TGCAGTGTCCCCGGGAGCTATGGCTACACCTTC
TRBV15	TRBD2	NA	TRBJ2-5	CATSRVNPPGGETQYF	TGTGCCACCAGCAGAGTTAACCCCCCGGGAGGAGAGACCCAGTACTTC
TRBV5-1	NA	NA	TRBJ2-1	CASSTSTGDNEQFF	TGCGCCAGCAGCACCTCTACAGGAGACAATGAGCAGTTCTTC
TRBV28	TRBD1	NA	TRBJ1-2	CASKWGQVINYGYTF	TGTGCCAGCAAATGGGGACAGGTGATTAACTATGGCTACACCTTC
TRBV5-1	TRBD1	NA	TRBJ2-7	CASKVTGEGPYEQYF	TGCGCCAGCAAGGTAACAGGGGAAGGACCCTACGAGCAGTACTTC
TRBV5-4	TRBD1	NA	TRBJ2-3	CASSGTVSTDTQYF	TGTGCCAGCAGCGGGACAGTAAGCACAGATACGCAGTATTTT
TRBV7-8	TRBD1	NA	TRBJ2-3	CASSSAGDRADTQYF	TGTGCCAGCAGTTCCGCGGGGGACAGGGCAGATACGCAGTATTTT
TRBV11-2	TRBD1	once	TRBJ1-2	CASSPSWDRDPYGYTF	TGTGCCAGCAGCCCATCCTGGGACAGGGACCCCTATGGCTACACCTTC
TRBV9	NA	NA	TRBJ2-1	CASSVYSGSSYNEQFF	TGTGCCAGCAGCGTGTATAGCGGTAGCTCCTACAATGAGCAGTTCTTC
TRBV6-5	TRBD1	NA	TRBJ2-7	CASSWTGEQPYEQYF	TGTGCCAGCAGCTGGACAGGAGAACAGCCCTACGAGCAGTACTTC
TRBV27	NA	NA	TRBJ2-3	CASSLRSNRASTDTQYF	TGTGCCAGCAGTTTACGGTCTAACAGGGCTAGCACAGATACGCAGTATTTT
TRBV6-1	TRBD2	NA	TRBJ2-7	CASSLTSGSLYEQYF	TGTGCCAGCAGCCTGACTAGCGGGAGTCTTTACGAGCAGTACTTC
TRBV2	NA	NA	TRBJ1-2	CASSKEADFYGYTF	TGTGCCAGCAGCAAAGAGGCAGATTTCTATGGCTACACCTTC
TRBV7-9	NA	NA	TRBJ1-1	CSSSRPGMNTEAFF	TGTTCCAGCAGCCGTCCGGGGATGAACACTGAAGCTTTCTTT
TRBV6-1	TRBD1	once	TRBJ1-6	CASTWTGGNSPLHF	TGTGCCAGCACCTGGACAGGAGGAAATTCACCCCTCCACTTT
TRBV6-6	NA	few	TRBJ2-7	CAIGRRGHEQYF	TGTGCCATTGGCAGGAGGGGCCACGAGCAGTACTTC
TRBV5-6	NA	few	TRBJ1-1	CASSLRGNEAFF	TGTGCCAGCAGCTTGCGGGGGAATGAAGCTTTCTTT
TRBV5-1	TRBD1	NA	TRBJ1-3	CASSFGTGGSGNTIYF	TGCGCCAGCAGCTTTGGGACAGGGGGCTCTGGAAACACCATATATTTT
TRBV7-9	NA	once	TRBJ1-6	CASSRRTDYNSPLHF	TGTGCCAGCAGCCGAAGGACAGATTATAATTCACCCCTCCACTTT
TRBV29-1	TRBD1	NA	TRBJ1-4	CSVGYRGRAEKLFF	TGCAGCGTGGGATACAGGGGGCGAGCTGAAAAACTGTTTTTT
TRBV10-3	NA	NA	TRBJ2-7	CAISGSTEYEQYF	TGTGCCATCAGTGGTTCGACTGAATACGAGCAGTACTTC
TRBV5-4	NA	NA	TRBJ1-6	CASSLGRSSYNSPLHF	TGTGCCAGCAGCTTGGGCCGTAGCTCCTATAATTCACCCCTCCACTTT
TRBV30	NA	NA	TRBJ1-3	CAWSSQIGNTIYF	TGTGCCTGGAGTTCCCAGATTGGAAACACCATATATTTT
TRBV10-3	NA	NA	TRBJ1-1	CAISPTGQNTEAFF	TGTGCCATCAGTCCCACGGGACAGAACACTGAAGCTTTCTTT
TRBV6-4	NA	NA	TRBJ1-1	CASSDSSAGNTEAFF	TGTGCCAGCAGTGACTCCTCAGCGGGGAACACTGAAGCTTTCTTT
TRBV28	TRBD1	NA	TRBJ2-7	CASSPLRDRGGEQYF	TGTGCCAGCAGTCCGCTCCGGGACAGGGGAGGCGAGCAGTACTTC
TRBV5-1	TRBD2	NA	TRBJ2-1	CASSQTSGRANEQFF	TGCGCCAGCAGCCAGACTAGCGGGAGGGCCAATGAGCAGTTCTTC
TRBV2	NA	NA	TRBJ2-7	CASIGRGGSGQYF	TGTGCCAGCATAGGGCGAGGAGGCTCAGGGCAGTACTTC
TRBV12-5	NA	NA	TRBJ1-2	CASGLPTTGEGGYGYTF	TGTGCTAGTGGTTTGCCCACTACCGGGGAGGGTGGCTATGGCTACACCTTC
TRBV28	TRBD2	once	TRBJ2-1	CASSLAGVHNEQFF	TGTGCCAGCAGCCTGGCGGGAGTTCACAATGAGCAGTTCTTC
TRBV5-5	TRBD1	NA	TRBJ2-7	CASSLDRPFSYEQYF	TGTGCCAGCAGCCTGGACAGGCCCTTCTCCTACGAGCAGTACTTC
TRBV18	TRBD2	once	TRBJ2-2	CASSPTSGNTGELFF	TGTGCCAGCTCCCCGACTAGCGGGAACACCGGGGAGCTGTTTTTT
TRBV13	TRBD1	once	TRBJ2-1	CASSLTTGERRDEQFF	TGTGCCAGCAGCTTAACAACAGGGGAACGTAGGGATGAGCAGTTCTTC
TRBV28	NA	once	TRBJ1-1	CASSLSGGWTEAFF	TGTGCCAGCAGTTTATCCGGGGGTTGGACTGAAGCTTTCTTT
TRBV6-5	NA	NA	TRBJ1-1	CASSLVWNTEAFF	TGTGCCAGCAGTTTAGTGTGGAACACTGAAGCTTTCTTT
TRBV11-2	NA	NA	TRBJ1-1	CASSLVRGAIEAFF	TGTGCCAGCAGCTTAGTGCGGGGGGCGATTGAAGCTTTCTTT
TRBV7-9	NA	NA	TRBJ2-5	CASSLTSQSETQYF	TGTGCCAGCAGCTTAACTAGTCAGTCAGAGACCCAGTACTTC
TRBV21-1	NA	NA	TRBJ1-5	CASSSTGQVNQPQHF	TGTGCCAGCAGCTCAACAGGACAGGTTAATCAGCCCCAGCATTTT
TRBV11-2	TRBD2	NA	TRBJ2-7	CASSLGTGTSSYEQYF	TGTGCCAGCAGCTTAGGAACCGGGACTAGCTCCTACGAGCAGTACTTC
TRBV29-1	TRBD2	NA	TRBJ2-6	CSVMGPGTSGVSGANVLTF	TGCAGCGTGATGGGACCCGGGACTAGCGGGGTCTCTGGGGCCAACGTCCTGACTTTC
TRBV9	NA	NA	TRBJ2-1	CASSVDSGTSYNEQFF	TGTGCCAGCAGCGTAGATTCCGGGACTTCTTACAATGAGCAGTTCTTC
TRBV6-1	NA	NA	TRBJ2-7	CASAFNRAYEQYF	TGTGCCAGCGCGTTCAACAGAGCCTACGAGCAGTACTTC
TRBV27	TRBD2	NA	TRBJ2-7	CASSTRGGPNYEQYF	TGTGCCAGCAGTACCCGGGGGGGGCCGAACTACGAGCAGTACTTC
TRBV27	NA	NA	TRBJ2-7	CASSLGGREHSYEQYF	TGTGCCAGCAGTTTAGGAGGAAGGGAACACTCCTACGAGCAGTACTTC
TRBV2	TRBD1	NA	TRBJ1-5	CASSEQGGNQPQHF	TGTGCCAGCAGTGAGCAGGGGGGCAATCAGCCCCAGCATTTT
TRBV28	NA	NA	TRBJ2-5	CASSYRLQETQYF	TGTGCCAGCAGTTACAGGTTACAAGAGACCCAGTACTTC
TRBV29-1	NA	once	TRBJ1-2	CSVEGGPGAGGYPF	TGCAGCGTTGAGGGGGGCCCGGGGGCGGGAGGCTACCCCTTC
TRBV10-1	TRBD1	NA	TRBJ2-6	CANTGGTFSGANVLTF	TGCGCCAACACAGGGGGTACCTTCTCTGGGGCCAACGTCCTGACTTTC
TRBV5-4	NA	NA	TRBJ1-2	CASSLDSIYGYTF	TGTGCCAGCAGCTTGGACAGTATCTATGGCTACACCTTC
TRBV10-2	TRBD2	NA	TRBJ2-1	CASTPSGRNNEQFF	TGCGCCAGCACCCCGAGCGGGAGAAACAATGAGCAGTTCTTC
TRBV19	NA	NA	TRBJ2-1	CASSVWLYNEQFF	TGTGCCAGTAGTGTGTGGCTGTACAATGAGCAGTTCTTC
TRBV4-1	NA	NA	TRBJ2-7	CASSQVHGLYEQYF	TGCGCCAGCAGCCAGGTGCACGGACTCTACGAGCAGTACTTC
TRBV6-6	TRBD1	few	TRBJ2-2	CASDVGTGNTGELFF	TGTGCCAGCGACGTGGGGACAGGGAACACCGGGGAGCTGTTTTTT
TRBV19	TRBD1	NA	TRBJ1-5	CASSIGDRYNQPQHF	TGTGCCAGTAGTATCGGGGACAGGTACAATCAGCCCCAGCATTTT
TRBV2	NA	few	TRBJ1-1	CAGGRGSTEAFF	TGTGCCGGGGGGAGGGGGTCCACTGAAGCTTTCTTT